Presented here are 5 T cell receptor beta chains from one specimen sequenced in a study of OX40 agonist ivuxolimab in advanced cancers. Produced via immunoSEQ multiplex PCR; TCRdb's table is partial and in-frame only. The profile shows around 57,000 clones, around 92% of them singletons. Here the sequenced sample was CD4+ or CD8+ T cells sorted from blood, taken in a trial of the OX40 agonist ivuxolimab. These receptors were collected from an adult with an advanced solid tumor such as melanoma, head and neck, liver or kidney cancer.

The chain recombines TRBV7-8 with TRBJ2-7, with 7 nucleotides matching TRBD1. The V gene end was trimmed by 6 bases and the J gene end by 3 bases; junction bases not matched to a gene: 8. Germline CDR1 and CDR2: SGHVS and FQNEAQ. The CDR3 sequence is 14 residues long. CDR3 nucleotide sequence: TGTGCCAGCAGTTACGGACAGGAAATCTACGAGCAGTACGTC. Protein sequence: CASSYGQEIYEQYV.

The V gene is TRBV5-1, the J gene TRBJ2-1; D may be TRBD2 (6 bases). Trimming removed 1 base at V and 0 bases at J, with 8 bases between. This CDR3 is 15 amino acids long. Germline CDR1 reads SGHRS; CDR2 reads YFSETQ. For the CDR3, the DNA is TGCGCCAGCAGCTTGAGCGGGCTCTCCTACAATGAGCAGTTCTTC. Its translation is CASSLSGLSYNEQFF.

The chain has TRBV2 and TRBJ2-4; D uncertain. With 8 bases removed from V and 5 bases from J, the gap between germline ends came to 7 bases. The CDR3 has 11 amino acids. CDR1 is SNHLY, CDR2 FYNNEI, per germline. The DNA of the CDR3 is TGTGCCAGCGAAGGTGAAAACATTCAGTACTTC. It yields the protein CASEGENIQYF.

The chain carries TRBV27 and TRBJ1-5; TRBD1 matches 9 bases. With 6 bases clipped from V and 5 bases from J, the junction kept 5 bases outside the gene matches. The CDR3 runs 14 residues. In germline, CDR1 is MNHEY, CDR2 SMNVEV (reference sequence). The CDR3 reads CASRSTGGYQPQHF. Written as DNA, the CDR3 is TGTGCCAGCAGGTCGACAGGGGGATATCAGCCCCAGCATTTT.

The V call is TRBV7-9, the J call TRBJ2-3; D is undetermined. This CDR3 has 12 amino acids. CDR1 is SEHNR, CDR2 FQNEAQ, per germline (reference sequence). Trimming left V 0 bases short and J 4 bases short, with 2 bases between. In nucleotides, the CDR3 is TGTGCCAGCAGCTTAGCCGCAGATACGCAGTATTTT. Its translation: CASSLAADTQYF.